This T cell receptor (beta chain) was retrieved from a study of T-cell reconstitution after alpha-beta-depleted transplantation in children. General study results and limits: T cells produced anew were the main source of T-cell counts and diversity one year after transplant. Several hundred graft clones that had expanded were reportedly the source of alpha-beta T cells about two months after transplant. For some patients, TCRbeta diversity was high at day 60 because of recipient T cells and thymic progenitors that survived.

Comments on this clonotype: Its target is not known.

The CDR3 runs 14 residues. Looked up from germline, CDR1 is SGHTA and CDR2 is FQGTGA. The V end lost 5 bases, the J end lost 6 bases, and 14 bases lay between the germline ends. Library preparation (for TCRbeta) was performed with unique molecular identifiers. TCRdb reprocessed the PCR reads via MiXCR and lists one record per CDR3 protein. The profile shows around 960,000 distinct CDR3 sequences, roughly 31% of them singletons. The sample consisted of PBMCs, mostly from graft donor cells, taken 360 days after TCRalphabeta/CD19-depleted stem cell transplant. The chain is built from TRBV7-3 and TRBJ2-1, with D perhaps assigned TRBD1 or TRBD2 (6 bases each). This TCR came from a boy in the first two years of life who had a stem cell transplant for SCID, so the T cells may come from the graft donor. The CDR3 spells CASSPTKGGNEQFF. The DNA for the CDR3 is TGTGCCAGCAGCCCTACAAAGGGGGGCAATGAGCAGTTCTTC.